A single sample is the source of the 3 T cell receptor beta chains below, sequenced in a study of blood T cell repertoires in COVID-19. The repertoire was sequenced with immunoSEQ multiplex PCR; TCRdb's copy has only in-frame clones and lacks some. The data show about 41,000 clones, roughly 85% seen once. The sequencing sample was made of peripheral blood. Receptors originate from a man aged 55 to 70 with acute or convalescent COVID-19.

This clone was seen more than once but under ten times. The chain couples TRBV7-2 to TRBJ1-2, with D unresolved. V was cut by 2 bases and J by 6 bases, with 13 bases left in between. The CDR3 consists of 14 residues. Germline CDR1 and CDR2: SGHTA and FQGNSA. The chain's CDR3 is CASSLFVSLDGYTF. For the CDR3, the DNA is TGTGCCAGCAGCTTATTTGTTTCCCTTGATGGCTACACCTTC.

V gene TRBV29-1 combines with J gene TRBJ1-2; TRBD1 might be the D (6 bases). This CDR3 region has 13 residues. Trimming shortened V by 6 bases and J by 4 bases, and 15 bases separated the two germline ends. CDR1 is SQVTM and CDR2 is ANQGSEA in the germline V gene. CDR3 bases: TGCAGCGTGAGGGCACAGGGCTTCTATGGCTACACCTTC. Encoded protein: CSVRAQGFYGYTF.

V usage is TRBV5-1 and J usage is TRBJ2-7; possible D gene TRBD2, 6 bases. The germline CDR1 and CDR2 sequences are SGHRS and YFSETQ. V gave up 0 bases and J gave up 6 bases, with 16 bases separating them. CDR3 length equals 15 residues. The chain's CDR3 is CASSLEFRETSEQYF. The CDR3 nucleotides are TGCGCCAGCAGCTTGGAATTCCGGGAGACCTCCGAGCAGTACTTC.